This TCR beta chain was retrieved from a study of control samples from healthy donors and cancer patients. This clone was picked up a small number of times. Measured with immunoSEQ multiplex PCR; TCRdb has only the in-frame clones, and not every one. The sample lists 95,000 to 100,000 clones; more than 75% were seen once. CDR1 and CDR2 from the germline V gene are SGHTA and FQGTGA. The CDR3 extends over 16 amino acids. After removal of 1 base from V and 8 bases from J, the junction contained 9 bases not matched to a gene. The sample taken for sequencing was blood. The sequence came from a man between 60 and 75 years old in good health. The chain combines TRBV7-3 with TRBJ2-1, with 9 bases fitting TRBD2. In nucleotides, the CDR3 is TGTGCCAGCAGCTTAATAGGCGGGGGGGCCTTGGATGAGCAGTTCTTC. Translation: CASSLIGGGALDEQFF.